These 25 T cell receptor beta chains were all obtained from the same sample, sequenced in a study of blood T cell repertoires in COVID-19. Using immunoSEQ multiplex PCR, the repertoire was profiled, and TCRdb retains in-frame clones only, with some absent. The sample holds roughly 150,000 clones, 84% seen once. The sample was PBMCs or T cells enriched from blood (not recorded which). Receptor source: a young woman who had been exposed to COVID-19.

V gene TRBV9 combines with J gene TRBJ1-3; no clear D. The V and J ends lost 4 bases and 0 bases respectively, with 11 bases between them. The germline gives CDR1 SGDLS, CDR2 YYNGEE. This CDR3 has 15 amino acids. CDR3 protein: CASSLDGYSGNTIYF. CDR3 nucleotides: TGTGCCAGCAGCTTAGACGGGTACTCTGGAAACACCATATATTTT.

This clone was detected only once. V gene TRBV27 combines with J gene TRBJ1-2; D is perhaps TRBD1 (6 bases). Germline lookup yields CDR1 MNHEY and CDR2 SMNVEV (reference sequence). The CDR3 spans 15 residues. V was clipped by 5 bases and J by 0 bases, with 13 bases between them. The CDR3 reads CASSPKDSTNYGYTF. CDR3 nucleotide sequence: TGTGCCAGCAGTCCAAAGGACAGCACTAACTATGGCTACACCTTC.

CDR3 protein: CASSQGEGVNSPLHF. The CDR3 DNA is TGTGCCAGCAGCCAAGGAGAAGGGGTTAATTCACCCCTCCACTTT. The V call is TRBV4-2, the J call TRBJ1-6, with D possibly being TRBD1 (5 bases). The CDR3 is 15 amino acids. Germline CDR1 LGHNA, CDR2 YNFKEQ. Between the trimmed V and J ends, which lost 1 base and 6 bases, there was a span of 10 bases.

V and J are TRBV5-4 and TRBJ2-7; 8 bases are shared with TRBD1. The CDR3 consists of 14 residues. Trimming at V came to 6 bases and at J to 0 bases, leaving 5 bases not matched to a gene. The germline V gene has CDR1 SGHNT and CDR2 YYREEE (reference sequence). CDR3: CASTRTGPSYEQYF. In nucleotides, the CDR3 is TGTGCCAGCACCCGGACAGGGCCCTCCTACGAGCAGTACTTC.

The chain joins TRBV2 to TRBJ1-2; D gene unclear. Germline-derived CDR1 and CDR2 are SNHLY and FYNNEI. V was shortened by 2 bases and J by 14 bases, with 18 bases between the two germline ends. CDR3 length: 13 residues. The CDR3 region has the DNA TGTGCCAGCAGTGAATCGAGAGGGTGGGCTTGTACCTTC. The encoded protein is CASSESRGWACTF.

The rearrangement uses TRBV29-1 and TRBJ2-5; 10 bases line up with TRBD2. Germline trimming cut 2 bases from V and 5 bases from J; bases unmatched to any gene: 2. There are 13 residues in the CDR3. From germline, CDR1 is SQVTM and CDR2 ANQGSEA. CDR3 in DNA: TGCAGCGTTGAAAAGGGACTAGCGGAGACCCAGTACTTC. Protein sequence: CSVEKGLAETQYF.

The rearrangement uses TRBV10-2 and TRBJ1-5; D unresolved. Germline-derived CDR1 and CDR2 are WSHSY and SAAADI. The CDR3 spans 13 residues. V was clipped by 6 bases and J by 9 bases, with 15 bases between them. The CDR3, as DNA: TGCGCCAGCAGCCCAACTCTTCGAGGGCCCCAGCATTTT. Residues: CASSPTLRGPQHF.

The count of this clone is one. V and J are TRBV28 and TRBJ2-7; 10 bases are shared with TRBD2. The trim removed 5 bases at V and 0 bases at J, leaving 10 bases unmatched. This CDR3 comprises 17 residues. Germline CDR1 and CDR2: MDHEN and SYDVKM. CDR3 amino acids: CASSQLTSGSSSYEQYF. CDR3 coding DNA: TGTGCCAGCAGTCAATTGACTAGCGGGTCGAGCTCCTACGAGCAGTACTTC. The variable domain in full, with the rest retrieved from reference TRBV28 and TRBJ2-7, is DVKVTQSSRYLVKRTGEKVFLECVQDMDHENMFWYRQDPGLGLRLIYFSYDVKMKEKGDIPEGYSVSREKKERFSLILESASTNQTSMYLCASSQLTSGSSSYEQYFGPGTRLTVT.

The chain uses TRBV29-1 and TRBJ2-7; 12 positions agree with TRBD2. Germline CDR1 and CDR2: SQVTM and ANQGSEA. With 5 bases clipped from V and 6 bases from J, the junction kept 5 bases outside the gene matches. This CDR3 spans 13 amino acids. CDR3 in amino acids: CSVRTSGTGEQYF. For the CDR3, the DNA is TGCAGCGTTCGGACTAGCGGGACCGGCGAGCAGTACTTC.

The chain couples TRBV27 to TRBJ1-2; D may be TRBD1 (5 bases). The length of the CDR3 is 14 residues. Trimming stripped 4 bases from V and 4 bases from J, with 13 bases between. Germline V gene data show CDR1 as MNHEY and CDR2 as SMNVEV (reference sequence). CDR3 sequence (DNA): TGTGCCAGCAGTTCTGGGGGGGTGCGCTATGGCTACACCTTC. Its translation is CASSSGGVRYGYTF.

J is TRBJ2-6 and V is TRBV5-1; TRBD1 agrees at 11 bases. Germline lookup yields CDR1 SGHRS and CDR2 YFSETQ. This CDR3 has 18 amino acids. The trim removed 4 bases at V and 1 base at J, leaving 7 bases unmatched. The CDR3 bases are TGCGCCAGCAGCACTCGGGACAGGGGGTTTTCTGGGGCCAACGTCCTGACTTTC. Residues: CASSTRDRGFSGANVLTF.

The rearrangement links TRBV5-6 to TRBJ2-1; D may be TRBD2 (5 bases). The CDR3 runs 11 residues. CDR1 is SGHDT, CDR2 YYEEEE, per germline. The V and J ends lost 2 bases and 10 bases respectively, with 7 bases between them. CDR3 nucleotide sequence: TGTGCCAGCAGCTTAGCGGCCGAGCAGTTCTTC. This translates into CASSLAAEQFF.

The CDR3 loop reads CASSFMGSGDQETQYF. The CDR3 coding sequence is TGTGCCAGCAGTTTCATGGGTAGCGGGGACCAAGAGACCCAGTACTTC. This chain connects TRBV27 to TRBJ2-5, with 8 positions matching TRBD2. CDR3 length: 16 residues. V lost 3 bases and J lost 0; bases outside the gene matches: 6. Germline values: CDR1 MNHEY, CDR2 SMNVEV (reference sequence).

The chain recombines TRBV25-1 with TRBJ2-2, with D perhaps matching TRBD2 (6 bases). This CDR3 region has 15 residues. Looked up from germline, CDR1 is MGHDK and CDR2 is SYGVNS. V shed 1 base and J shed 6 bases, with 12 bases lying between them. The CDR3 here is CASSESGGRSGELFF. For the CDR3, the DNA is TGTGCCAGCAGTGAATCCGGGGGTCGGTCCGGGGAGCTGTTTTTT. Full variable domain (outside the CDR3, taken from reference TRBV25-1 and TRBJ2-2): EADIYQTPRYLVIGTGKKITLECSQTMGHDKMYWYQQDPGMELHLIHYSYGVNSTEKGDLSSESTVSRIRTEHFPLTLESARPSHTSQYLCASSESGGRSGELFFGEGSRLTVL.

J is TRBJ1-1 and V is TRBV28, with D perhaps matching TRBD1 (6 bases). The CDR3 has 14 residues. The germline V gene has CDR1 MDHEN and CDR2 SYDVKM. Trimming left V 6 bases short and J 0 bases short, with 11 bases between. Here the CDR3 reads CASRRGQMNTEAFF. CDR3 nucleotides: TGTGCCAGCAGGCGCGGACAGATGAACACTGAAGCTTTCTTT.

The chain employs TRBV24-1 and TRBJ2-1; TRBD2 matches 10 bases. This CDR3 is built from 16 residues. Germline V gene data show CDR1 as KGHDR and CDR2 as SFDVKD. V was pared by 3 bases and J by 7 bases, with 8 bases of the junction left unmatched. CDR3 coding DNA: TGTGCCACCAGTGATGAAGGAGCGGGAGGGGCGAATGAGCAGTTCTTC. Amino acid sequence: CATSDEGAGGANEQFF.

The chain links TRBV10-1 to TRBJ2-5; the D is unclear. This CDR3 is 9 amino acids long. V was shortened by 10 bases and J by 3 bases, with 3 bases between the two germline ends. Germline-derived CDR1 and CDR2 are WNHNN and SYGVQD (reference sequence). The DNA for the CDR3 is TGCGCCATCGAAGAGACCCAGTACTTC. Translating it yields CAIEETQYF.

V and J are TRBV4-2 and TRBJ2-3; 7 bases line up with TRBD2. CDR3 size: 18 residues. Germline values: CDR1 LGHNA, CDR2 YNFKEQ. J was trimmed by 0 bases and V by 4 bases; bases with no gene match: 13. CDR3 DNA sequence: TGTGCCAGCAGCCCGCAACTAGCGAGAGGGCCTAGCACAGATACGCAGTATTTT. Protein product: CASSPQLARGPSTDTQYF.

This clone has just one count. J is TRBJ1-1 and V is TRBV19; possibly TRBD1 for D (6 bases). The V gene's germline CDR1 is LNHDA and CDR2 SQIVND (reference sequence). Trimming took off 5 bases at V and 5 bases at J, with 18 bases between the two ends. The CDR3 is 15 amino acids. Here the CDR3 reads CASSSLQGSRTEAFF. The DNA for the CDR3 is TGTGCCAGTAGTTCCCTACAGGGATCCCGAACTGAAGCTTTCTTT.

The gene calls are TRBV14 and TRBJ1-2; D might be TRBD1 (5 bases). Trimming pared 2 bases from V and 4 bases from J, leaving 11 bases between. This CDR3 is 14 amino acids long. Germline V gene lookup returns CDR1 SGHDN and CDR2 FVKESK. DNA for the CDR3: TGTGCCAGCAGCCAATCGACAGCCTCCTATGGCTACACCTTC. Amino acids: CASSQSTASYGYTF.

The J gene is TRBJ2-5, the V gene TRBV7-2; TRBD2 matches at 9 bases. Germline CDR1 reads SGHTA; CDR2 reads FQGNSA. V gave up 5 bases and J gave up 4 bases; unmatched junction bases: 11. CDR3 size: 16 residues. The CDR3 region has the DNA TGTGCCAGCAGCCTCGGCGCTAGCGGGAAAAGAGAGACCCAGTACTTC. This codes for CASSLGASGKRETQYF.

This clone was observed a few times. J is TRBJ1-4 and V is TRBV15; D perhaps matches TRBD1 (6 bases). CDR1 is LNHNV, CDR2 YYDKDF, per germline (reference sequence). The CDR3 is 16 amino acids. Trimming cost V 0 bases and J 3 bases, with 11 bases left between them. The CDR3 protein is CATSRDITGSNEKLFF. DNA of the CDR3: TGTGCCACCAGCAGAGATATCACAGGGTCTAATGAAAAACTGTTTTTT. The entire variable domain, with the rest obtained from reference TRBV15 and TRBJ1-4, is as follows: DAMVIQNPRYQVTQFGKPVTLSCSQTLNHNVMYWYQQKSSQAPKLLFHYYDKDFNNEADTPDNFQSRRPNTSFCFLDIRSPGLGDTAMYLCATSRDITGSNEKLFFGSGTQLSVL.

The chain links TRBV7-3 to TRBJ1-2; possibly TRBD1 for D (6 bases). Germline CDR1 and CDR2: SGHTA and FQGTGA. With 0 bases removed from V and 8 bases from J, the gap between germline ends came to 16 bases. This CDR3 has 15 amino acids. CDR3 protein: CASSLTHGQLSGYTF. The CDR3 nucleotides read TGTGCCAGCAGCTTAACTCATGGACAGCTCAGCGGCTACACCTTC.

The chain links TRBV27 to TRBJ2-7, with 9 positions matching TRBD1. The trim removed 10 bases at V and 0 bases at J, leaving 28 bases unmatched. Germline CDR1 and CDR2: MNHEY and SMNVEV (reference sequence). The CDR3 length is 21 residues. Written as DNA, the CDR3 is TGTGCCACATCCTTTGCCTCCGGACAGTTTGGGACAGGGCTGAGCTCCTACGAGCAGTACTTC. As protein: CATSFASGQFGTGLSSYEQYF.

This chain links TRBV7-9 with TRBJ1-1, with D possibly matching TRBD1 (6 bases). The germline V and J ends were trimmed by 2 bases and 3 bases, with 13 bases remaining between them. There are 15 residues in the CDR3. Germline assignment: CDR1 SEHNR and CDR2 FQNEAQ (reference sequence). The CDR3 spells CASSLNARGDTEAFF. For the CDR3, the DNA is TGTGCCAGCAGCTTAAATGCCAGGGGCGACACTGAAGCTTTCTTT.